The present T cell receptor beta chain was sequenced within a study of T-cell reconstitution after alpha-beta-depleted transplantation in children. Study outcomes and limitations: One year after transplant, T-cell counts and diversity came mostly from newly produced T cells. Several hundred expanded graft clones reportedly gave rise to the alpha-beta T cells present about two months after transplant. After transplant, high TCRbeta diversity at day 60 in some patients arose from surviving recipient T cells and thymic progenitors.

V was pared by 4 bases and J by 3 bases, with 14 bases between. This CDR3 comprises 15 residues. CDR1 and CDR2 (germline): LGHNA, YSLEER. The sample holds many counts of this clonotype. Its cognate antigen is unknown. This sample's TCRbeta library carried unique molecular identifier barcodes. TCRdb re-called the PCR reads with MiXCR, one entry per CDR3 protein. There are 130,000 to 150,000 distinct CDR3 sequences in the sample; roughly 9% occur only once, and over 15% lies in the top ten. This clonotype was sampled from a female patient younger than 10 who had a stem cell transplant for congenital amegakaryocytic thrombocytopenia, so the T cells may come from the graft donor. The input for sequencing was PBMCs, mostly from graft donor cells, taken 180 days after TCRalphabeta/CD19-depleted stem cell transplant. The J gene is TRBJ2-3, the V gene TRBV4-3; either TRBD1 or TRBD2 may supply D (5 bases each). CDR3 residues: CASSPRDGITDTQYF. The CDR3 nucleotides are TGCGCCAGCAGCCCCCGGGACGGAATAACAGATACGCAGTATTTT.